Reported below is one T cell receptor beta chain. Many counts were recorded for this clonotype. The target of this receptor is not known. Base qualities are not recorded, but no much larger clone differs from it by a single base. The source of the sample is a study of Graves' ophthalmopathy and Graves' hyperthyroidism (dated by TCRdb to the late 2010s). Regarding the complete study: Peripheral blood was collected before any treatment was given, at the time of initial diagnosis. In roughly 6 hyperthyroidism patients, the T-cell repertoires found in thyroid tissue were compared with those found in blood. In total, around 140 blood samples were TCR-sequenced: some 43 ophthalmopathy, some 80 hyperthyroidism and around 17 hyperthyroidism-to-ophthalmopathy patients. For independent validation, a separate cohort was made up of 18 hyperthyroidism patients plus 17 patients who later progressed from hyperthyroidism to ophthalmopathy. TCR beta repertoire signatures were used to distinguish Graves' ophthalmopathy from Graves' hyperthyroidism and to predict progression to ophthalmopathy. After sampling, hyperthyroidism patients received methimazole starting at 30 mg daily, and ophthalmopathy patients received high-dose intravenous methylprednisolone. To explore V-J signatures that separate ophthalmopathy from hyperthyroidism, a discovery set of about a hundred patients was enrolled, consisting of about 45 with ophthalmopathy and roughly 60 with stable hyperthyroidism. The roughly 94 discovery patients were randomly divided into training and test sets at a 7:3 ratio. Broader findings and caveats from the paper: In validation, the model predicted ophthalmopathy progression with 55% to 71% sensitivity and 72% to 80% specificity; fewer than 15 predicted patients were CT-confirmed with GO in a median of 6.5 months. Among expanded thyroid clonotypes with frequency above 0.001, most also showed up in blood, which suggests that blood repertoires may reflect the thyroid immune response. In cross-validation, the 13-signature model distinguished ophthalmopathy from stable hyperthyroidism with approximately 85% sensitivity and around 81% specificity, and in the test set the corresponding values were roughly 78% and 74%. Sample size was not statistically predetermined, and group allocation was not concealed from the investigators.

Hyperthyroidism was defined as stable when no progression to ophthalmopathy occurred within 18 months of follow-up. The hyperthyroidism patients were 18 to 65 years old and newly diagnosed, with a disease duration of less than 2 months. Patients with other autoimmune diseases, uncontrolled infections, pregnancy or lactation were excluded from the study. Diagnosis was based on clinical symptoms, serum thyroxine, TRAb, thyroid ultrasound and orbital computed tomography. Using Ficoll-Paque density gradient centrifugation, PBMCs were isolated from less than 11 ml of fresh peripheral blood. Total RNA was extracted using Trizol reagent, and RNA quality was checked on an Agilent 2100 Bioanalyzer. TCR beta CDR3 regions were amplified from RNA transcripts for repertoire sequencing. The first round of RT-PCR was done with HTBI primers and the Qiagen OneStep RT-PCR kit, and was followed by a second round of multiplex PCR, then size selection and purification. The libraries underwent paired-end sequencing with 100 bp reads on an Illumina HiSeq2000. The source study handled its data this way. SOAPnuke was used to process the reads, throwing out any read that had adapters, had uncalled bases, had a mean Phred below 15, or lacked an exact constant-primer or identifier match. COPE v1.2.5 was used to merge the high-quality paired reads. Clonotypes were defined as unique nucleotide sequences and were aligned to IMGT TRB V, D and J references using MiTCR v1.1. The analysis was limited to V-J combinations with a frequency above 0.0001, which together covered 99.2% of the repertoires. A TCR clonal expansion and chaos score per V-J combination was defined as the ratio of F50 clonal expansion to chaos observed in the TCRdist matrix. Welch's t-statistics and random forest were used to narrow the features down to 10 to 15 V-J combinations, which were then fed into a naive Bayes classifier. The Morisita-Horn index was used to measure how similar the thyroid and blood repertoires were. The public reads were quality trimmed at Q25 with fastp and then assembled into clones with MiXCR by TCRdb, keeping productive beta chains. Identical CDR3 protein sequences are pooled into one entry, listed with their most common genes and DNA. The V and J calls and clone size are TCRdb's, not the authors'. The sample yields hundreds of thousands of distinct CDR3 sequences; around 21% were counted once. The top ten constitute roughly 3% of the sample.

The V and J ends are trimmed by 4 bases and 3 bases, leaving 14 bases between them. CDR1 is given as KGHDR and CDR2 as SFDVKD, both from the germline V gene. Including the terminal cysteine and phenylalanine, the CDR3 comprises 15 residues. Only the CDR3 region is kept as DNA, spanning 45 bases read in frame from base 1. This clonotype was sampled from a woman aged 18-35 years with stable Graves' hyperthyroidism. Donor details come from another sample of the same person, matched by shared clones. The sample comprised peripheral blood. The chain is assembled from TRBV24-1 and TRBJ2-5, and perhaps TRBD1 as D gene, on 6 matching bases. Here is the DNA: TGTGCCACCAGTGAGCAACAGGGAATTAAAGAGACCCAGTACTTC. The translation is CATSEQQGIKETQYF.